This is a list of T cell receptor beta chains from one sample in a study of T-cell reconstitution after alpha-beta-depleted transplantation in children. TCRdb fed the PCR reads into MiXCR, producing one record per CDR3 protein. The sample has around 600,000 distinct CDR3 sequences, about 10% seen once; the top ten hold less than 5%. The material sequenced was PBMCs from the stem cell graft donor, taken from the stem cell graft. These receptors originate from a human donor who donated a stem cell graft to a child with acute myeloid leukemia. CDR3s include the opening cysteine and the closing phenylalanine or tryptophan. A D gene is named only where the DNA matches it firmly. Rows may omit the clone size; those that give it use once, few, many or a size class.

CDR3 protein	CDR3 DNA	V gene	D gene	J gene	clone size
CASRDRAGNQPQHF	TGTGCCAGCAGGGACAGGGCTGGCAATCAGCCCCAGCATTTT	TRBV6-1	TRBD1	TRBJ1-5	.
CASSEERQGVEGYTF	TGTGCCAGCAGTGAAGAGAGACAGGGGGTAGAGGGCTACACCTTC	TRBV2	TRBD1	TRBJ1-2	few
CASSLWGSIHEQFF	TGTGCCAGCAGTTTATGGGGTAGCATACATGAGCAGTTCTTC	TRBV27	.	TRBJ2-1	many
CASSLDGPSRTQYF	TGTGCCAGCAGCCTGGACGGTCCGTCTCGGACCCAGTACTTC	TRBV7-2	.	TRBJ2-5	.
CSARDPSGSGNEQFF	TGCAGTGCTAGAGATCCGAGCGGGAGCGGCAATGAGCAGTTCTTC	TRBV20-1	TRBD2	TRBJ2-1	many
CSAHLDRVVAFF	TGCAGTGCTCATTTGGACAGGGTGGTCGCTTTCTTT	TRBV20-1	TRBD1	TRBJ1-1	many
CASSQDRAEGNTEAFF	TGCGCCAGCAGCCAAGATCGGGCGGAAGGGAACACTGAAGCTTTCTTT	TRBV4-3	.	TRBJ1-1	.
CASSPQTGALLYNEQFF	TGTGCCAGCAGTCCCCAAACAGGGGCCCTCCTGTACAATGAGCAGTTCTTC	TRBV12-3/TRBV12-4	TRBD1	TRBJ2-1	few
CASSQDATVSYEQYF	TGTGCCAGCAGCCAAGATGCGACAGTTTCCTACGAGCAGTACTTC	TRBV3-1	.	TRBJ2-7	few
CASSLYTSTDTQYF	TGTGCCAGCAGCTTATATACTAGCACAGATACGCAGTATTTT	TRBV7-2	.	TRBJ2-3	many
CASSLDGGASGNEQFF	TGCGCCAGCAGCTTGGACGGGGGAGCGTCTGGGAATGAGCAGTTCTTC	TRBV5-1	.	TRBJ2-1	many
CASSVEQGQGYTF	TGTGCCAGCAGCGTAGAACAGGGGCAAGGCTACACCTTC	TRBV9	TRBD1	TRBJ1-2	.
CSVERGRNTEAFF	TGCAGCGTTGAAAGGGGTCGGAACACTGAAGCTTTCTTT	TRBV29-1	.	TRBJ1-1	.
CATKAGGNTGELFF	TGTGCCACCAAGGCGGGAGGGAACACCGGGGAGCTGTTTTTT	TRBV15	TRBD2	TRBJ2-2	many
CASSQESRAVDEQYF	TGTGCCAGCAGCCAAGAGAGCCGAGCGGTGGACGAGCAGTACTTC	TRBV4-2	.	TRBJ2-7	.
CASSPSQGRTDTQYF	TGTGCCAGCAGCCCCTCGCAGGGGCGCACAGATACGCAGTATTTT	TRBV13	.	TRBJ2-3	few
CASSVDRGFQPQHF	TGTGCCAGCAGTGTGGACAGGGGATTTCAGCCCCAGCATTTT	TRBV12-3/TRBV12-4	TRBD1	TRBJ1-5	many
CASSSLEGHYGYTF	TGTGCCAGCAGTTCATTGGAGGGGCACTATGGCTACACCTTC	TRBV28	.	TRBJ1-2	.
CAWSSPVFAGKDYGYTF	TGTGCCTGGAGTTCCCCGGTGTTTGCAGGGAAAGACTATGGCTACACCTTC	TRBV30	.	TRBJ1-2	.
CASSHLIPGLAYEQYF	TGCGCCAGCAGCCACCTAATACCGGGACTAGCGTACGAGCAGTACTTC	TRBV4-1	TRBD2	TRBJ2-7	few
CSASRVDQPQHF	TGCAGTGCTAGTAGGGTAGATCAGCCCCAGCATTTT	TRBV20-1	.	TRBJ1-5	.
CASSLKGTSYNEQFF	TGCGCCAGCAGCTTGAAGGGGACTTCCTACAATGAGCAGTTCTTC	TRBV5-1	.	TRBJ2-1	many
CASSSGLAGASDEQYF	TGCGCCAGCAGCTCGGGACTAGCGGGAGCTTCAGACGAGCAGTACTTC	TRBV5-1	TRBD2	TRBJ2-7	many
CASISTSGSPYNEQFF	TGTGCCAGCATCTCTACTAGCGGGAGTCCCTACAATGAGCAGTTCTTC	TRBV28	TRBD2	TRBJ2-1	few
CASQQGLNTGELFF	TGTGCCAGTCAACAGGGTCTGAACACCGGGGAGCTGTTTTTT	TRBV6-5	.	TRBJ2-2	many
CASSANPPQANYGYTF	TGTGCCAGCAGCGCCAATCCCCCACAGGCGAACTATGGCTACACCTTC	TRBV9	.	TRBJ1-2	.
CASSFEGGYEQYF	TGTGCCAGCAGTTTCGAGGGAGGCTACGAGCAGTACTTC	TRBV28	.	TRBJ2-7	.
CASSLKTNTGELFF	TGTGCCAGCAGCTTAAAGACGAACACCGGGGAGCTGTTTTTT	TRBV7-3	.	TRBJ2-2	many
CSARDHRDVETQYF	TGCAGTGCTAGGGACCACAGGGATGTAGAGACCCAGTACTTC	TRBV20-1	.	TRBJ2-5	.
CASRWGTSGQRETQYF	TGTGCCAGCAGATGGGGGACTAGCGGTCAGCGGGAGACCCAGTACTTC	TRBV12-3/TRBV12-4	TRBD2	TRBJ2-5	many
CSARDMGQPYEQYF	TGCAGTGCTAGAGACATGGGTCAACCCTACGAGCAGTACTTC	TRBV20-1	.	TRBJ2-7	.
CSARKPGTRSYEQYF	TGCAGTGCTAGGAAACCCGGGACTAGGTCTTACGAGCAGTACTTC	TRBV20-1	TRBD2	TRBJ2-7	.
CSVEVGTDSSYNEQFF	TGCAGCGTTGAAGTGGGGACTGACAGCTCCTACAATGAGCAGTTCTTC	TRBV29-1	.	TRBJ2-1	few
CASSYAGGGYTF	TGTGCCAGCAGCTACGCAGGGGGTGGCTACACCTTC	TRBV12-3/TRBV12-4	TRBD1	TRBJ1-2	many
CTSSQGPGQDQARPQHF	TGCACCAGCAGCCAAGGACCCGGCCAGGATCAGGCACGGCCCCAGCATTTT	TRBV1	.	TRBJ1-5	.
CAITSREWDEQYF	TGTGCCATCACCAGTCGGGAGTGGGACGAGCAGTACTTC	TRBV10-3	.	TRBJ2-7	many
CASSLSGGAGGSNEQYF	TGTGCCAGCAGTTTATCTGGAGGGGCAGGGGGTTCGAACGAGCAGTACTTC	TRBV28	.	TRBJ2-7	many
CASIESSGSPPYEQYF	TGTGCCAGCATCGAGTCTAGCGGGAGTCCTCCCTACGAGCAGTACTTC	TRBV6-2/TRBV6-3	TRBD2	TRBJ2-7	.
CASSQDLALNSPLHF	TGCGCCAGCAGCCAAGATCTGGCACTTAATTCACCCCTCCACTTT	TRBV4-3	.	TRBJ1-6	many
CASSQLAGGNEQFF	TGTGCCAGCAGCCAACTAGCGGGAGGCAATGAGCAGTTCTTC	TRBV7-3	TRBD2	TRBJ2-1	many
CASSQSPTGIWEKLFF	TGTGCCAGCAGCCAAAGCCCCACAGGGATTTGGGAAAAACTGTTTTTT	TRBV4-2	.	TRBJ1-4	few
CASSLETGVPGELFF	TGCGCCAGCAGCTTGGAGACAGGGGTTCCCGGGGAGCTGTTTTTT	TRBV5-1	TRBD1	TRBJ2-2	.
CASSQDIGVDAGNTIYF	TGCGCCAGCAGCCAAGATATCGGCGTTGACGCTGGAAACACCATATATTTT	TRBV4-3	.	TRBJ1-3	many
CASTISFGQSYNEQFF	TGTGCCAGCACCATCAGCTTCGGACAGTCCTACAATGAGCAGTTCTTC	TRBV7-9	.	TRBJ2-1	many
CASSQDQVQPQHF	TGCGCCAGCAGCCAAGATCAGGTCCAGCCCCAGCATTTT	TRBV4-3	.	TRBJ1-5	.
CASSLKSGGTGELFF	TGTGCCAGCAGTTTAAAAAGTGGGGGCACCGGGGAGCTGTTTTTT	TRBV12-3/TRBV12-4	.	TRBJ2-2	few
CASSLNSGYTDTQYF	TGCGCCAGCAGCTTAAATAGCGGCTACACAGATACGCAGTATTTT	TRBV5-1	.	TRBJ2-3	.
CASSQTGNTYEQYF	TGTGCCAGCAGCCAGACAGGTAACACCTACGAGCAGTACTTC	TRBV28	.	TRBJ2-7	.
CATSSLSGRGEQYF	TGTGCCACCAGCTCTCTGAGCGGGAGGGGCGAGCAGTACTTC	TRBV15	TRBD2	TRBJ2-7	.
CCARDQGTGLTEKLFF	TGCTGTGCTAGAGATCAAGGGACAGGGCTTACTGAAAAACTGTTTTTT	TRBV20-1	TRBD1	TRBJ1-4	.
CASSSGRLDFNNEQFF	TGTGCCAGCAGTTCCGGGAGGCTCGATTTTAACAATGAGCAGTTCTTC	TRBV27	TRBD2	TRBJ2-1	.
CSAVGRREGTDTQYF	TGCAGTGCCGTAGGAAGGAGGGAGGGCACAGATACGCAGTATTTT	TRBV20-1	.	TRBJ2-3	.
CSGMGRGRSGANVLTF	TGCAGTGGTATGGGCAGGGGGCGATCTGGGGCCAACGTCCTGACTTTC	TRBV20-1	TRBD1	TRBJ2-6	.
CSALGRQGNNSPLHF	TGCAGTGCTTTGGGGCGACAGGGAAATAATTCACCCCTCCACTTT	TRBV20-1	TRBD1	TRBJ1-6	.